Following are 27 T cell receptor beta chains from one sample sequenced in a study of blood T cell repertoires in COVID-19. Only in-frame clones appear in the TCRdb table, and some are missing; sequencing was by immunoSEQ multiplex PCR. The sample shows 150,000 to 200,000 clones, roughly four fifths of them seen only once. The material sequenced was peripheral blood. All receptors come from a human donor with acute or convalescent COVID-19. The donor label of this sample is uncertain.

CDR3 DNA: TGTGCCAAACTACAGGGGACGCACTATGGCTACACCTTC. Residues: CAKLQGTHYGYTF. The gene calls are TRBV21-1 and TRBJ1-2; TRBD1 is taken as the D call from the table, unchecked against the DNA. TRBV21-1 is a recognized pseudogene. The CDR3 extends over 13 amino acids.

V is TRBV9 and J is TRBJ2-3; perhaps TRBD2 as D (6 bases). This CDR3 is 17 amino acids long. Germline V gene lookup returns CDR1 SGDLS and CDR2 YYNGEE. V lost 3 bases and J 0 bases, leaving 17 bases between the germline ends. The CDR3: CASSGRWGGGSTDTQYF. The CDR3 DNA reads TGTGCCAGCAGCGGGCGGTGGGGAGGAGGAAGCACAGATACGCAGTATTTT.

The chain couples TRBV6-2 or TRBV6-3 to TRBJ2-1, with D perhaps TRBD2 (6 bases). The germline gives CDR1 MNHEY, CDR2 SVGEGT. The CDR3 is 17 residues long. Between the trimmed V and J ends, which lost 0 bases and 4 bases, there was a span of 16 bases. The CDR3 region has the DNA TGTGCCAGCAGTTACTCGAAGGGTAGGGCGGGGTACAATGAGCAGTTCTTC. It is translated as CASSYSKGRAGYNEQFF.

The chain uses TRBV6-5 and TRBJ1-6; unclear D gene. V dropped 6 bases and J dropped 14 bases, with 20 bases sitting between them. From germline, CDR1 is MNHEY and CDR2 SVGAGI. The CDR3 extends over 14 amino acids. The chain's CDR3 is CASSPEAFSNALHF. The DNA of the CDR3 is TGTGCCAGCAGCCCCGAAGCCTTCTCGAATGCCCTCCACTTT.

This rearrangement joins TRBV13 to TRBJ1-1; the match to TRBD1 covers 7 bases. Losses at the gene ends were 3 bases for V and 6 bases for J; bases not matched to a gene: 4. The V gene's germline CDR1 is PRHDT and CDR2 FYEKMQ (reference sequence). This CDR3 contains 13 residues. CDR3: CASSFGRGAEAFF. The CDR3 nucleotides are TGTGCCAGCAGCTTCGGCAGGGGGGCTGAAGCTTTCTTT.

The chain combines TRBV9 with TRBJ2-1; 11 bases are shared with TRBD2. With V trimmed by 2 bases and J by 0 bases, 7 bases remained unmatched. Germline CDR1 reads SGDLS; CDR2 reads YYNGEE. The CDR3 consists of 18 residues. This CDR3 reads CASSVGSGRGSSYNEQFF. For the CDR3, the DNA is TGTGCCAGCAGCGTCGGTAGCGGGAGGGGGAGCTCCTACAATGAGCAGTTCTTC. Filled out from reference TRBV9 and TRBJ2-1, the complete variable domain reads DSGVTQTPKHLITATGQRVTLRCSPRSGDLSVYWYQQSLDQGLQFLIQYYNGEERAKGNILERFSAQQFPDLHSELNLSSLELGDSALYFCASSVGSGRGSSYNEQFFGPGTRLTVL.

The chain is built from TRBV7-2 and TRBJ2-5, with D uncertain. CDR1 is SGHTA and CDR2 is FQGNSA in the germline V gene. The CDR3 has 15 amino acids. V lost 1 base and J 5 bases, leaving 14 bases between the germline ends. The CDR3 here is CASSLDPSMGETQYF. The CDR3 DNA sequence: TGTGCCAGCAGCTTAGACCCGTCGATGGGCGAGACCCAGTACTTC.

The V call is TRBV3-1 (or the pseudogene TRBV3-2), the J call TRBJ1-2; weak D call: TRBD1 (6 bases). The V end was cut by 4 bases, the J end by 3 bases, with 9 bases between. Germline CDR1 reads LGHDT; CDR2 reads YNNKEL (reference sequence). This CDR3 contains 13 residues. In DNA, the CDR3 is TGTGCCAGCAGCCTCAGGGGAGACTATGGCTACACCTTC. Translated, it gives CASSLRGDYGYTF.

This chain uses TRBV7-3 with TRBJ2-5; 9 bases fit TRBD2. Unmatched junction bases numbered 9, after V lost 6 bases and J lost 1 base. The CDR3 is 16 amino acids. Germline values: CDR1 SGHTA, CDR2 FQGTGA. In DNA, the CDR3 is TGTGCCAGCAGTTTAGCGGGGGCCACCTCCCAAGAGACCCAGTACTTC. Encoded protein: CASSLAGATSQETQYF.

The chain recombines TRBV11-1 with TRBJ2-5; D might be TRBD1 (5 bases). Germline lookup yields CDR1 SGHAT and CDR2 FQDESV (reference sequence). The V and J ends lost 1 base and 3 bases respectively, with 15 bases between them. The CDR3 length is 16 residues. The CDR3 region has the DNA TGTGCCAGCAGCTTAGTCGTGACAGCATCAAAAGAGACCCAGTACTTC. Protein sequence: CASSLVVTASKETQYF.

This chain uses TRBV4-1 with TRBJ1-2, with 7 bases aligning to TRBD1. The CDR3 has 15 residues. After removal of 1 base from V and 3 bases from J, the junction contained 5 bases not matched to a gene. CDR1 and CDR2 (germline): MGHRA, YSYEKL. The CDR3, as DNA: TGCGCCAGCAGCCAAGTCGAGGGGGCAGACTATGGCTACACCTTC. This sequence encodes CASSQVEGADYGYTF.

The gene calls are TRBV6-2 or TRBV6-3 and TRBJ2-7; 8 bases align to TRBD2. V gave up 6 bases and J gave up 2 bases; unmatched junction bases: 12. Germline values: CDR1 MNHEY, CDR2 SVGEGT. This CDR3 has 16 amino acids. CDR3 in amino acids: CASSPVTSGNPYEQYF. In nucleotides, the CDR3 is TGTGCCAGCAGCCCTGTTACTAGCGGAAACCCCTACGAGCAGTACTTC.

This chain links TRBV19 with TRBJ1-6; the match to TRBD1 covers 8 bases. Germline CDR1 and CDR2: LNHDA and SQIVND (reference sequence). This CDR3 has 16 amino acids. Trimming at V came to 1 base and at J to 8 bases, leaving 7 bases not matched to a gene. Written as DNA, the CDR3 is TGTGCCAGTAGTATAGGGGCGGGACAGGCGGATTCACCCCTCCACTTT. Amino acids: CASSIGAGQADSPLHF.

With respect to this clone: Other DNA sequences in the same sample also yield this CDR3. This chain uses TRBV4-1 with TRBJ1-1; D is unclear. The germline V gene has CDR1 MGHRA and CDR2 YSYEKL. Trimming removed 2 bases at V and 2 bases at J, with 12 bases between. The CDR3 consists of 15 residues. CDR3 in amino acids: CASSQPRRGNTEAFF. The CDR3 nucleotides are TGCGCCAGCAGCCAACCCCGACGCGGAAACACTGAAGCTTTCTTT.

DNA for the CDR3: TGTGCCAGTAGTGCCGGGACATCGGTCAATCAGCCCCAGCATTTT. Translated: CASSAGTSVNQPQHF. The chain recombines TRBV19 with TRBJ1-5; the D gene is possibly TRBD1 (6 bases). Trimming shortened V by 5 bases and J by 3 bases, and 14 bases separated the two germline ends. The CDR3 sequence is 15 residues long. The V gene's germline CDR1 is LNHDA and CDR2 SQIVND (reference sequence).

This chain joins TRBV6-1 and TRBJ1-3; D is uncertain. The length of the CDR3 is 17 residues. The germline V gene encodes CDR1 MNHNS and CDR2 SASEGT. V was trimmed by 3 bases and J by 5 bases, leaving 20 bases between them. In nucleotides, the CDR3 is TGTGCCAGCAGTGATAGTTACCGAGCGACGCTTCGAAACACCATATATTTT. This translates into CASSDSYRATLRNTIYF.

The CDR3 here is CASSSPTGSNYGYTF. The CDR3 bases are TGTGCCAGCAGTTCCCCGACAGGCAGTAACTATGGCTACACCTTC. This chain joins TRBV6-2 or TRBV6-3 and TRBJ1-2, with D possibly matching TRBD1 (6 bases). Germline V gene lookup returns CDR1 MNHEY and CDR2 SVGEGT. The CDR3 is made up of 15 amino acids. Trimming stripped 4 bases from V and 1 base from J, with 13 bases between.

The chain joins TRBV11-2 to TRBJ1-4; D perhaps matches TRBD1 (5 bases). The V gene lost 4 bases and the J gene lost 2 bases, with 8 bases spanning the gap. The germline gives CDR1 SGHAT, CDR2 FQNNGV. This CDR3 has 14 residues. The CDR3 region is CASSSRQTNEKLFF. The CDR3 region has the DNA TGTGCCAGCAGCTCCAGACAGACTAATGAAAAACTGTTTTTT.

The CDR3 loop reads CASSLKAGETQYF. CDR3 in DNA: TGTGCCAGCAGTTTGAAGGCAGGAGAGACCCAGTACTTC. This sequence joins TRBV12-3 or TRBV12-4 and TRBJ2-5; D call uncertain. V was trimmed by 3 bases and J by 4 bases, leaving 9 bases between them. This CDR3 has 13 amino acids.

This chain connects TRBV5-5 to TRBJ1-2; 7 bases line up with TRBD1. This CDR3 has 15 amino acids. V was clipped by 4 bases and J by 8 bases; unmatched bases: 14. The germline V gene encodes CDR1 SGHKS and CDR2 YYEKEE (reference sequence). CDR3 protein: CASSPGDRAPGGYTF. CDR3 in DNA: TGTGCCAGCAGCCCAGGTGACAGGGCCCCGGGAGGCTACACCTTC.

The CDR3 DNA sequence: TGTGCCAGTAGTCCGGGACAGGGGGCCCTACCGCATGGCTACACCTTC. Translating it yields CASSPGQGALPHGYTF. The V call is TRBV19, the J call TRBJ1-2; 12 bases fit TRBD1. Germline CDR1 reads LNHDA; CDR2 reads SQIVND (reference sequence). Germline trimming cut 5 bases from V and 6 bases from J; bases unmatched to any gene: 10. The CDR3 contains 16 residues.

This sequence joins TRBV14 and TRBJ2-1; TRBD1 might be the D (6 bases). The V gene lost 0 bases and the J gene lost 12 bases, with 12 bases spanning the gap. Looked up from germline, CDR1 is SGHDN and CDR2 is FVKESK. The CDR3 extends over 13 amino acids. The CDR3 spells CASSQDRGTRQFF. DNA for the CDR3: TGTGCCAGCAGCCAAGATCGAGGGACAAGGCAGTTCTTC.

The CDR3 loop reads CASSNGQGGTGELFF. In DNA form, the CDR3 reads TGTGCCAGCAGTAATGGACAGGGGGGAACCGGGGAGCTGTTTTTT. V usage is TRBV27 and J usage is TRBJ2-2; 10 bases agree with TRBD1. Per germline, CDR1 MNHEY and CDR2 SMNVEV (reference sequence). V lost 5 bases to trimming and J lost 5 bases; unmatched junction nucleotides: 5. The length of the CDR3 is 15 residues.

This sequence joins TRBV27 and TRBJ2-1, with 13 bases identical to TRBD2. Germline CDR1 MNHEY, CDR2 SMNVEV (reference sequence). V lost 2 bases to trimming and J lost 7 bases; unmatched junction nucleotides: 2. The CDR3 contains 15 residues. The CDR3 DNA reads TGTGCCAGCAGTTTACAGACTAGCGGGAGGAATGAGCAGTTCTTC. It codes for CASSLQTSGRNEQFF.

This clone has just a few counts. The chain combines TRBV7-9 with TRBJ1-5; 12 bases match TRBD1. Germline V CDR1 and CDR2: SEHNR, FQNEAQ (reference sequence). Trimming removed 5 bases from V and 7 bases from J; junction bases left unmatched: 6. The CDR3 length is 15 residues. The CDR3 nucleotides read TGTGCCAGCAGCCCCCGGGACAGGGGGCTACAGCCCCAGCATTTT. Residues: CASSPRDRGLQPQHF.

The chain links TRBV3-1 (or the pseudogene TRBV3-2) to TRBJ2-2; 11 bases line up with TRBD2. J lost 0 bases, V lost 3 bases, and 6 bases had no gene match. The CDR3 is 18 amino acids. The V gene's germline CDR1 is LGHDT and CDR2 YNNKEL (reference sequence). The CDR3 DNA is TGTGCCAGCAGCCAGCGTAGCGGGGGGGCCACGAACACCGGGGAGCTGTTTTTT. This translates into CASSQRSGGATNTGELFF.

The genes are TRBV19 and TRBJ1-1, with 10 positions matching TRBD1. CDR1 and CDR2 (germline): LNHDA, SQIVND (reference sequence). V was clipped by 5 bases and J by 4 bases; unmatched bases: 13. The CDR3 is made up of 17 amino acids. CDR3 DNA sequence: TGTGCCAGTAGTGAGGGGGGCTGGGGACAGGGGCCCACTGAAGCTTTCTTT. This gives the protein CASSEGGWGQGPTEAFF.